Detailed here is one T cell receptor (beta chain). What it recognizes is unknown. TCRdb's copy holds only in-frame clones and misses some; the assay was immunoSEQ multiplex PCR. The sample holds about 45,000 clones, approximately 80% seen once. The data stem from a study of OX40 agonist ivuxolimab in advanced cancers. Looking at the study overall: Given to patients was ivuxolimab, an agonistic anti-OX40 (CD134) antibody. Previous treatment with anti-PD-1, anti-PD-L1 or anti-CTLA-4 therapy was allowed; less than 45% had received some. Six ivuxolimab dose levels, 0.01 to 10 mg/kg, were given intravenously every 2 weeks. Study results and limitations: Fewer expanded clones were found on average in CD4+ than in CD8+ T cells.

The starting material was CD4+ or CD8+ T cells sorted from blood, obtained in a trial of the OX40 agonist ivuxolimab. The sequence came from an adult with an advanced solid tumor such as melanoma, head and neck, liver or kidney cancer.

CDR3 sequence reads: CASSLNTGELFF. In nucleotides, the CDR3 is TGTGCCAGCAGCTTAAATACCGGGGAGCTGTTTTTT. The V gene is TRBV7-3, the J gene TRBJ2-2; D gene ambiguous. V was pared by 1 base and J by 5 bases, with 2 bases between. This CDR3 has 12 residues. Germline V gene lookup returns CDR1 SGHTA and CDR2 FQGTGA.